The entry below gives a single T cell receptor beta chain sequence along with its context. The V gene's germline CDR1 is MDHEN and CDR2 SYDVKM. Trimming removed 5 bases from V and 8 bases from J; junction bases left unmatched: 8. The length of the CDR3 is 14 residues. The data were obtained in a study of blood T cell repertoires in COVID-19. Study details: The samples span acute and convalescent COVID-19 from the United States, Italy and Spain. Sources were T cells, B-cell-depleted T cells, or PBMCs; the material itself was cDNA or gDNA.

Under the authors' procedure: The authors estimated nucleated cell counts from reference gene primer amplification. Sequencing used immunoSEQ multiplex PCR; TCRdb keeps in-frame clones, though not all of them. D and trimming come from the DNA, and the V and J calls and clone size come from that table. The sample lists 100,000 to 120,000 clones; almost 80% were seen once. This clonotype originated in a woman of 80 years or more with active or convalescent COVID-19. This chain uses TRBV28 with TRBJ1-4; 7 bases line up with TRBD1. Specimen: peripheral blood. CDR3 in DNA: TGTGCCAGCAGTAGAGACAGGGTCGGGGAAAAACTGTTTTTT. This gives the protein CASSRDRVGEKLFF.